The entry below describes one TCR beta chain. Time point denoted: patch test 1, 2 weeks after DPC sensitization. The treatment: therapeutic diphenylcyclopropenone sensitization with weekly scalp DPC. One entry per CDR3 protein, called by TCRdb with MiXCR from the RACE reads. The data show about 340,000 distinct CDR3 sequences, about 7% seen once. The data derive from a study of human T cells and chemical hapten exposure. CDR1 and CDR2 from the germline V gene are MNHNS and SASEGT. CDR3 size: 15 residues. Trimming cost V 6 bases and J 4 bases, with 16 bases left between them. The specimen comprised whole blood, sampled in connection with sensitization to the hapten diphenylcyclopropenone (DPC). The V and J genes are TRBV6-1 and TRBJ1-5; TRBD1 is a possible D gene (5 bases). The TCR was taken from a young woman with alopecia areata. Some clones in this sample may be carry-over from other donors' samples. The CDR3 sequence: CASSWDSGGNQPQHF. In DNA form, the CDR3 reads TGTGCCAGCAGCTGGGACTCTGGGGGGAATCAGCCCCAGCATTTT.